The 21 T cell receptor beta chains presented below share a single source sample, sequenced in a study of identical twins. Each CDR3 protein is one row after TCRdb ran MiXCR on the 5' RACE reads. The data contain around 530,000 distinct CDR3 sequences, nearly 15% of them singletons. A further study also used this sample, focusing on yellow fever vaccine responses in identical twins.

Sequencing was carried out using CD4+ T cells sorted from blood. The receptor source for this set is a woman in her late teens or twenties in good health.

The chain is built from TRBV20-1 and TRBJ1-5; 7 positions agree with TRBD1. CDR3 size: 14 residues. Unmatched junction bases numbered 5, after V lost 0 bases and J lost 6 bases. Germline CDR1 DFQATT, CDR2 SNEGSKA (reference sequence). The DNA of the CDR3 is TGCAGTGCTAGAGAGGGCAGGGGGGGTCAGCCCCAGCATTTT. Translated: CSAREGRGGQPQHF.

This clonotype was detected ten times or more. The chain has TRBV27 and TRBJ2-1, with 7 positions matching TRBD2. The CDR3 loop spans 14 amino acids. The V gene's germline CDR1 is MNHEY and CDR2 SMNVEV (reference sequence). V trimming: 6 bases; J trimming: 1 base; junction bases outside the gene matches: 3. The DNA for the CDR3 is TGTGCCAGCAGCCCAGCGGGATCCTACAATGAGCAGTTCTTC. This translates into CASSPAGSYNEQFF.

In its sample, this clonotype was seen a few times. The chain joins TRBV29-1 to TRBJ2-1, with TRBD2 identical over 11 bases. The trim removed 3 bases at V and 2 bases at J, leaving 9 bases unmatched. CDR1 and CDR2 (germline): SQVTM, ANQGSEA. The CDR3 covers 17 residues. The CDR3, as DNA: TGCAGCGTTGATGGTAGCGGGAGGGCCGGCACCTACAATGAGCAGTTCTTC. The encoded protein is CSVDGSGRAGTYNEQFF.

The CDR3 is CASTPPGRLEQYF. The CDR3 DNA is TGTGCCAGCACCCCTCCGGGGCGGTTGGAGCAGTACTTC. V and J are TRBV25-1 and TRBJ2-7; D might be TRBD1 or TRBD2, each matching 5 bases. Germline CDR1 is MGHDK and CDR2 is SYGVNS. The CDR3 is 13 residues long. V was cut by 7 bases and J by 7 bases, with 17 bases left in between.

The J gene is TRBJ2-1, the V gene TRBV20-1; tentatively, D is TRBD2 (5 bases). Germline loops: CDR1 DFQATT, CDR2 SNEGSKA (reference sequence). Trimming took off 1 base at V and 2 bases at J, with 12 bases between the two ends. CDR3 length: 15 amino acids. CDR3 sequence (DNA): TGCAGTGCTAGAGGGGTTAGCGAGCCCTACAATGAGCAGTTCTTC. Residues: CSARGVSEPYNEQFF.

This clonotype was recorded a few times. The V call is TRBV7-3, the J call TRBJ2-5; tentatively, D is TRBD2 (5 bases). The germline V and J ends were trimmed by 4 bases and 5 bases, with 11 bases remaining between them. Per the germline V gene, CDR1 is SGHTA and CDR2 is FQGTGA. The CDR3 contains 13 residues. CDR3 sequence: CASSSYSGETQYF. In DNA form, the CDR3 reads TGTGCCAGCAGCTCCTACTCGGGGGAGACCCAGTACTTC.

V gene TRBV24-1 combines with J gene TRBJ2-2; no reliable D call. The CDR3 sequence is 15 residues long. V shed 4 bases and J shed 4 bases, with 12 bases lying between them. The V gene's germline CDR1 is KGHDR and CDR2 SFDVKD. The CDR3 here is CATSEVPSTTGELFF. CDR3 nucleotide sequence: TGTGCCACCAGTGAGGTACCGTCAACCACCGGGGAGCTGTTTTTT.

This clonotype was observed a few times. J is TRBJ2-3 and V is TRBV10-1; 12 bases map to TRBD1. This CDR3 has 16 residues. Trimming removed 5 bases from V and 4 bases from J; junction bases left unmatched: 7. Per germline, CDR1 WNHNN and CDR2 SYGVQD (reference sequence). The CDR3 reads CASSPYWDRGPDTQYF. CDR3 nucleotide sequence: TGCGCCAGCAGTCCCTATTGGGACAGGGGGCCAGATACGCAGTATTTT.

V usage is TRBV27 and J usage is TRBJ2-1; D tentatively fits TRBD1 or TRBD2 (6 bases each). The CDR3 totals 16 residues. Germline V gene data show CDR1 as MNHEY and CDR2 as SMNVEV (reference sequence). V was cut by 5 bases and J by 1 base, with 15 bases left in between. In nucleotides, the CDR3 is TGTGCCAGCAGTCTAAGGGGGGTACAGTCCTACAATGAGCAGTTCTTC. Its protein is CASSLRGVQSYNEQFF.

This clonotype was counted only a few times. The chain has TRBV5-6 and TRBJ1-3; D gene ambiguous. CDR1 is SGHDT and CDR2 is YYEEEE in the germline V gene. CDR3 length equals 15 residues. V was pared by 4 bases and J by 0 bases, with 11 bases between. Here the CDR3 reads CASSHGRYSGNTIYF. CDR3 nucleotide sequence: TGTGCCAGCAGCCATGGACGGTACTCTGGAAACACCATATATTTT.

This clonotype was found many times. V is TRBV3-1 and J is TRBJ1-2; D is undetermined. Deletions cut 1 base from V and 3 bases from J, with 3 bases between. Germline lookup yields CDR1 LGHDT and CDR2 YNNKEL (reference sequence). The CDR3 totals 12 residues. The CDR3 DNA is TGTGCCAGCAGCCAAGGTGACTATGGCTACACCTTC. Its translation is CASSQGDYGYTF.

V gene TRBV2 combines with J gene TRBJ2-3; 11 nucleotides agree with TRBD2. The CDR3 extends over 18 amino acids. V lost 11 bases, J lost 1 base, and 17 bases stayed unmatched. Per germline, CDR1 SNHLY and CDR2 FYNNEI. The CDR3 DNA is TGTGCCTTCTGTTTGGGGCTAGCGGGGGGTCTTCGCACAGATACGCAGTATTTT. Protein: CAFCLGLAGGLRTDTQYF.

V gene TRBV2 combines with J gene TRBJ2-1, with D possibly matching TRBD2 (5 bases). The CDR3 is made up of 12 amino acids. V was trimmed by 6 bases and J by 7 bases, leaving 10 bases between them. From germline, CDR1 is SNHLY and CDR2 FYNNEI. The CDR3: CASSSDWNEQFF. CDR3 nucleotides: TGTGCCAGCAGCTCGGACTGGAATGAGCAGTTCTTC. Variable domain in full (rest from reference TRBV2 and TRBJ2-1): EPEVTQTPSHQVTQMGQEVILRCVPISNHLYFYWYRQILGQKVEFLVSFYNNEISEKSEIFDDQFSVERPDGSNFTLKIRSTKLEDSAMYFCASSSDWNEQFFGPGTRLTVL.

This clonotype was detected ten times or more. V gene TRBV12-3 or TRBV12-4 combines with J gene TRBJ2-1, with D perhaps matching TRBD2 (6 bases). CDR3 length: 14 amino acids. V lost 4 bases to trimming and J lost 8 bases, with 15 bases between them. The CDR3, as DNA: TGTGCCAGCAGTTCCCGGGGAGGATACGATGAGCAGTTCTTC. It is translated as CASSSRGGYDEQFF.

There are a few counts of this clonotype. The V gene is TRBV29-1, the J gene TRBJ2-7; 10 bases are a match to TRBD2. CDR1 and CDR2 from the germline V gene are SQVTM and ANQGSEA. V lost 5 bases, J lost 6 bases, and 22 bases stayed unmatched. The CDR3 totals 18 residues. CDR3 residues: CSVLESPTRLAGSGEQYF. The CDR3, as DNA: TGCAGCGTTCTCGAGTCCCCGACCAGACTAGCGGGTAGCGGCGAGCAGTACTTC.

The chain carries TRBV7-9 and TRBJ2-7; 9 bases fit TRBD1. Losses at the gene ends were 6 bases for V and 3 bases for J; bases not matched to a gene: 6. The CDR3 is made up of 14 amino acids. CDR1 and CDR2 from the germline V gene are SEHNR and FQNEAQ (reference sequence). In DNA form, the CDR3 reads TGTGCCAGCAGTTATTCGGGACAGGGCTACGAGCAGTACTTC. It codes for CASSYSGQGYEQYF.

This clonotype showed up just once. J is TRBJ2-1 and V is TRBV25-1, with no clear D. The CDR3 runs to 12 residues. Trimming pared 7 bases from V and 5 bases from J, leaving 9 bases between. The germline V gene has CDR1 MGHDK and CDR2 SYGVNS. CDR3 bases: TGTGCCAGCAAGGGTGCGAACAATGAGCAGTTCTTC. This sequence encodes CASKGANNEQFF.

The V call is TRBV5-1, the J call TRBJ2-1; 11 bases map to TRBD2. The CDR3 consists of 15 residues. Germline V CDR1 and CDR2: SGHRS, YFSETQ. J gave up 9 bases and V 0 bases, and 5 bases lay outside the gene matches. The CDR3 nucleotides read TGCGCCAGCAGCTTGGGTAGCGGGGGGGCCAGTGAGCAGTTCTTC. This gives the protein CASSLGSGGASEQFF. Variable domain in full (rest from reference TRBV5-1 and TRBJ2-1): KAGVTQTPRYLIKTRGQQVTLSCSPISGHRSVSWYQQTPGQGLQFLFEYFSETQRNKGNFPGRFSGRQFSNSRSEMNVSTLELGDSALYLCASSLGSGGASEQFFGPGTRLTVL.

The chain employs TRBV12-3 or TRBV12-4 and TRBJ2-3; D is perhaps TRBD2 (5 bases). The CDR3 has 15 residues. Trimming stripped 6 bases from V and 4 bases from J, with 17 bases between. CDR3 in amino acids: CASSTRLGVSDTQYF. The DNA for the CDR3 is TGTGCCAGCAGCACTCGCTTGGGAGTGTCAGATACGCAGTATTTT.

The gene calls are TRBV3-1 and TRBJ1-3; perhaps TRBD1 as D (5 bases). This CDR3 has 15 residues. The V gene's germline CDR1 is LGHDT and CDR2 YNNKEL (reference sequence). V lost 3 bases to trimming and J lost 6 bases, with 15 bases between them. CDR3 amino acids: CASSHVGETENTIYF. CDR3 coding DNA: TGTGCCAGCAGCCATGTAGGGGAGACGGAAAACACCATATATTTT.

This clonotype was found many times. V and J are TRBV2 and TRBJ2-3; TRBD2 agrees at 8 bases. The CDR3 runs 13 residues. The ends lost 3 bases at V and 10 bases at J; junction bases unmatched: 6. CDR1 is SNHLY, CDR2 FYNNEI, per germline. The CDR3 spells CASSDELAGSQYF. The DNA for the CDR3 is TGTGCCAGCAGTGACGAGTTAGCGGGATCGCAGTATTTT.